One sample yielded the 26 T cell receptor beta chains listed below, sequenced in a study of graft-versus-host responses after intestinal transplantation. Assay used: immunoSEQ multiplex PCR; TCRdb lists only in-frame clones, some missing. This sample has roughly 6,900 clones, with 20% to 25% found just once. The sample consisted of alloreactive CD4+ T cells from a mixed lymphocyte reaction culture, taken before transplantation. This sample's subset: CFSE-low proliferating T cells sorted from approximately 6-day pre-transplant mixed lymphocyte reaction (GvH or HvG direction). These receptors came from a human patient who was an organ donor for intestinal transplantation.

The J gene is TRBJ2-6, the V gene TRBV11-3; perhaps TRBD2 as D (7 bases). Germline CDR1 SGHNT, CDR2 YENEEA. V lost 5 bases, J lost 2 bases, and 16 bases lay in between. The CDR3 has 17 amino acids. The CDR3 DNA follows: TGTGCCAGCAGCACAGACGGCGGGGGCGCTGGGGCCAACGTCCTGACTTTC. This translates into CASSTDGGGAGANVLTF.

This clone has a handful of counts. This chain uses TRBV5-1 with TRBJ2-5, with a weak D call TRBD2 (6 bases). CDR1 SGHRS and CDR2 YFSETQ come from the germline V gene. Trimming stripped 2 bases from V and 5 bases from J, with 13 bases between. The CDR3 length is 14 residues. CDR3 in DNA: TGCGCCAGCAGCTTCACGGGAGCTGCGGAGACCCAGTACTTC. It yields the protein CASSFTGAAETQYF.

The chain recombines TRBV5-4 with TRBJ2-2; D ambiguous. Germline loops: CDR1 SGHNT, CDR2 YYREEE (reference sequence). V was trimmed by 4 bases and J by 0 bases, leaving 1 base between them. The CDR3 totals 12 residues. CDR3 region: CASSPNTGELFF. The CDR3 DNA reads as TGTGCCAGCAGCCCGAACACCGGGGAGCTGTTTTTT.

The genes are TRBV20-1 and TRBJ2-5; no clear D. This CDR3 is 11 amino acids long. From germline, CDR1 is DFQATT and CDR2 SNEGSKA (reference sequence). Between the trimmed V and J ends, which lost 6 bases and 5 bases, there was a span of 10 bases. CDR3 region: CSAWISETQYF. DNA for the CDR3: TGCAGTGCGTGGATAAGCGAGACCCAGTACTTC.

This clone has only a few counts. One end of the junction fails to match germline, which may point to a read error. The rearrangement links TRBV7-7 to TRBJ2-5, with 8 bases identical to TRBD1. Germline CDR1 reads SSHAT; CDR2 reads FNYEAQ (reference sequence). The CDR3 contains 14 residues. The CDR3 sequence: CASSFGTGQETQYF. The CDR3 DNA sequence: TGTGCTAGCAGCTTCGGGACAGGACAAGAGACCCAGTACTTC.

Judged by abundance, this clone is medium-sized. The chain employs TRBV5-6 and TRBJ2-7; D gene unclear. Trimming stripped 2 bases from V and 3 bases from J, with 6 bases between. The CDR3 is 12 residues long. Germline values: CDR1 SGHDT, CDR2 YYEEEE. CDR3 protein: CASSLTGYEQYF. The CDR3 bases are TGTGCCAGCAGCTTAACGGGCTACGAGCAGTACTTC.

The CDR3 region has the DNA TGTGCCAGCAGCTTGGATACAGGGTACGGAAACACCATATATTTT. Protein product: CASSLDTGYGNTIYF. V usage is TRBV7-2 and J usage is TRBJ1-3, with TRBD1 as a possible D gene (6 bases). Germline V CDR1 and CDR2: SGHTA, FQGNSA. The CDR3 is 15 residues long. The V end was cut by 3 bases, the J end by 4 bases, with 13 bases between. Combining the CDR3 with reference TRBV7-2 and TRBJ1-3 gives the whole variable domain GAGVSQSPSNKVTEKGKDVELRCDPISGHTALYWYRQSLGQGLEFLIYFQGNSAPDKSGLPSDRFSAERTGGSVSTLTIQRTQQEDSAVYLCASSLDTGYGNTIYFGEGSWLTVV.

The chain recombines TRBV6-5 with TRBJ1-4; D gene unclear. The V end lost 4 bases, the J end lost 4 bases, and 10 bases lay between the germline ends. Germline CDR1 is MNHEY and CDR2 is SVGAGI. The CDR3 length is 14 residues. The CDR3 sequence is CASSSSGYNEKLFF. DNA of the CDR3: TGTGCCAGCAGTTCCTCTGGGTATAATGAAAAACTGTTTTTT.

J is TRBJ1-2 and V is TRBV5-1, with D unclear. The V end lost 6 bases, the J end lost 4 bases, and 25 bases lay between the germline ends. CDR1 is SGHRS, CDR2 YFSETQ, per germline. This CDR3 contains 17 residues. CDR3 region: CASTPRNMEVFAYGYTF. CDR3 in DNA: TGCGCCAGCACCCCCCGTAACATGGAGGTCTTTGCCTATGGCTACACCTTC.

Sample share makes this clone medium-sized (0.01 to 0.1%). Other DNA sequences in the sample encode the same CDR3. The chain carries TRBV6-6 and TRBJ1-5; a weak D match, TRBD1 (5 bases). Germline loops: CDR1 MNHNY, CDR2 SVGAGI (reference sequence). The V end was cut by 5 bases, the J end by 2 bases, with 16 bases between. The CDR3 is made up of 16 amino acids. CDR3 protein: CASSHFQGVGNQPQHF. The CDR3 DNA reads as TGTGCCAGCAGTCACTTCCAGGGCGTGGGCAATCAGCCCCAGCATTTT.

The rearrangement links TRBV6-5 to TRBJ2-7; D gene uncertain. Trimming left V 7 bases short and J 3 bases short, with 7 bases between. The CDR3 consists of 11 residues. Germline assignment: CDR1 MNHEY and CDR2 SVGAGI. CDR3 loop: CASNHYYEQYF. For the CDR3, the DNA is TGTGCCAGCAACCACTACTACGAGCAGTACTTC.

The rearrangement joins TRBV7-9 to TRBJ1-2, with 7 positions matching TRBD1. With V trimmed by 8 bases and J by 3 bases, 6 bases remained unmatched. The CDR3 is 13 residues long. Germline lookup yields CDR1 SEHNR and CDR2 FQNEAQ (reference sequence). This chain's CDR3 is CASGGTEYYGYTF. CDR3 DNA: TGTGCCAGCGGTGGGACAGAATACTATGGCTACACCTTC.

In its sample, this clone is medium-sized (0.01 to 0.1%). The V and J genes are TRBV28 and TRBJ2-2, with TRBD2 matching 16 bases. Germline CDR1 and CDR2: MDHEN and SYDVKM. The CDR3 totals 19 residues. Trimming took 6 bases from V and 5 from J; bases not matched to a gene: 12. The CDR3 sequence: CASRSPTGLAGGATGELFF. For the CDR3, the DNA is TGTGCCAGCAGGTCCCCTACGGGACTAGCGGGAGGGGCGACCGGGGAGCTGTTTTTT.

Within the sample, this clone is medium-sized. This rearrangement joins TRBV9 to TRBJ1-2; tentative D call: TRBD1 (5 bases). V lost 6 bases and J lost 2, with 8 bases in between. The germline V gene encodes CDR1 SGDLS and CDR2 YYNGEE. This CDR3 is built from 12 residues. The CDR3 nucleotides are TGTGCCAGCATGAGGGACAACTATGGCTACACCTTC. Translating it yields CASMRDNYGYTF.

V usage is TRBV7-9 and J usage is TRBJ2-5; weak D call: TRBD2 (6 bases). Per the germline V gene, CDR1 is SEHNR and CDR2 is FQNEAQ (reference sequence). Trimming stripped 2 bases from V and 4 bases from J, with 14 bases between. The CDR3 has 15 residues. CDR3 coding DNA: TGTGCCAGCAGCTTAAGTCTAGGAGGGAGAGAGACCCAGTACTTC. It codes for CASSLSLGGRETQYF.

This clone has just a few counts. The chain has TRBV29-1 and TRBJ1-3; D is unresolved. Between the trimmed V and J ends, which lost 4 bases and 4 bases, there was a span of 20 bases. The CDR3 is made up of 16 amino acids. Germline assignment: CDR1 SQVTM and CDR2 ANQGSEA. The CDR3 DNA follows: TGCAGCGTTGCAGCACCACCGGGCCAGACCGGAAACACCATATATTTT. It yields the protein CSVAAPPGQTGNTIYF.

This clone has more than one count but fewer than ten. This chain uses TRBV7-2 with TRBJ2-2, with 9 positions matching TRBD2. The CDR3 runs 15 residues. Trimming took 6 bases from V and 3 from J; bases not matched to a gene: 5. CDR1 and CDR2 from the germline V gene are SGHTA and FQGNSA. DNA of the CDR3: TGTGCCAGCAGAAGACTAGCGGCCTACACCGGGGAGCTGTTTTTT. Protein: CASRRLAAYTGELFF.

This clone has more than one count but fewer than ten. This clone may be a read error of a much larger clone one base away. The CDR3 region is CASSFAGGGQTYEQYF. DNA of the CDR3: TGTGCCAGCAGCTTCGCAGGGGGGGGACAGACCTACGAGCAGTACTTC. The chain employs TRBV7-2 and TRBJ2-7; D is possibly TRBD1 or TRBD2 (7 bases each). CDR3 length: 16 amino acids. Trimming removed 3 bases from V and 2 bases from J, with 17 bases in between. Germline-derived CDR1 and CDR2 are SGHTA and FQGNSA.

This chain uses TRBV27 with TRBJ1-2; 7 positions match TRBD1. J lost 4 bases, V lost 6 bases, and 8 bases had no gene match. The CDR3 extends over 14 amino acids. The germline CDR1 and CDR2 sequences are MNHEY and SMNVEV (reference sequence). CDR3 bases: TGTGCCAGCAGCAAATATCAGGGGGGCTATGGCTACACCTTC. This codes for CASSKYQGGYGYTF.

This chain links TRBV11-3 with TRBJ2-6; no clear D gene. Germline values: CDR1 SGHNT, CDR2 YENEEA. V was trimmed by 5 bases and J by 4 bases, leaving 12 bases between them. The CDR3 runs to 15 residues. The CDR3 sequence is CASSLRTVGANVLTF. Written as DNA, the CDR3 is TGTGCCAGCAGCCTTCGGACGGTGGGGGCCAACGTCCTGACTTTC.

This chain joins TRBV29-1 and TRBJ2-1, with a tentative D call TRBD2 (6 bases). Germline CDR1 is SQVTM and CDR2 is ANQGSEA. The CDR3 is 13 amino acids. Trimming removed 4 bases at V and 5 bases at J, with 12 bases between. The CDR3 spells CSVGRRGNNEQFF. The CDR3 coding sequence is TGCAGCGTTGGGAGGAGGGGAAACAATGAGCAGTTCTTC.

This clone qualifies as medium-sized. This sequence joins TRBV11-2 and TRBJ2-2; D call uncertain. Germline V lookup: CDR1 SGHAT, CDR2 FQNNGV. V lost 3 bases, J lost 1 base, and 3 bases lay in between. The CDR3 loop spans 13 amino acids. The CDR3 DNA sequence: TGTGCCAGCAGCTTCGGGAACACCGGGGAGCTGTTTTTT. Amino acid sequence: CASSFGNTGELFF.

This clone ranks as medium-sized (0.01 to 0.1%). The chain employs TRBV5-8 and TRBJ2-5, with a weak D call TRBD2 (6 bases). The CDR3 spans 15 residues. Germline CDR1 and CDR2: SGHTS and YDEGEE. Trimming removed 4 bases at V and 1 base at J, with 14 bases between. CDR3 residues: CASSLGGPPQETQYF. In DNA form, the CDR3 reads TGTGCCAGCAGCCTAGGAGGGCCCCCCCAAGAGACCCAGTACTTC. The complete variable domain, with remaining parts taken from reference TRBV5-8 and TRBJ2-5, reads EAGVTQSPTHLIKTRGQQATLRCSPISGHTSVYWYQQALGLGLQFLLWYDEGEERNRGNFPPRFSGRQFPNYSSELNVNALELEDSALYLCASSLGGPPQETQYFGPGTRLLVL.

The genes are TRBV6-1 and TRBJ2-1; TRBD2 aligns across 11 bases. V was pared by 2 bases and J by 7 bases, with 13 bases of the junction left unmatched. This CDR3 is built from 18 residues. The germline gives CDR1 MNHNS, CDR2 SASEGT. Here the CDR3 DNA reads TGTGCCAGCAGTGAACAACTAGCGGGAGATCGACCCTGGAATGAGCAGTTCTTC. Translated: CASSEQLAGDRPWNEQFF.

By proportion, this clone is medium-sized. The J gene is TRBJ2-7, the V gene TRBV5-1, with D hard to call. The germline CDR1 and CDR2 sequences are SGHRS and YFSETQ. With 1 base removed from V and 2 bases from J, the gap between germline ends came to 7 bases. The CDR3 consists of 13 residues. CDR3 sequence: CASSLFGTYEQYF. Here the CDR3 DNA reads TGCGCCAGCAGCTTGTTTGGAACCTACGAGCAGTACTTC.

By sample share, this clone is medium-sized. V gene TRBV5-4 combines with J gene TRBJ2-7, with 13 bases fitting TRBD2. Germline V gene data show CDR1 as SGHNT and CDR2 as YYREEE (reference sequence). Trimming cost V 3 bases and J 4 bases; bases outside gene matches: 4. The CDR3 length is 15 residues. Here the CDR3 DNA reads TGTGCCAGCAGCTCTGGACTAGCGGGAGTTTACGAGCAGTACTTC. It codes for CASSSGLAGVYEQYF.